Listed below are T cell receptor beta chains from one sample, sequenced in a study of molecular identifiers for immune sequencing clone quantification. TCRdb used MiXCR to reprocess the PCR reads, holding one entry per CDR3 protein. The repertoire holds about 630,000 distinct CDR3 sequences, 25% seen once, with about 0.81% in the top ten. Sample: naive CD8+ T cells from blood, with Jurkat cell RNA spiked in. The source of these receptors is a human donor in good health. Some libraries in this study had Jurkat cell RNA spiked in. Both conserved end residues are part of each CDR3. The D gene is left open where the match is weak. Clone size is not always given. Where it is, it says once, few, many or a class for expanded clones.

>few|TRBD1|TRBJ1-1|TRBV28
TGTGCCAGCAGTCCCTCGGACAGGCTGAACACTGAAGCTTTCTTT
CASSPSDRLNTEAFF
>many|TRBD2|TRBJ2-7|TRBV20-1
TGCAGTGCGGGACTAGCGGGTAACGAGCAGTACTTC
CSAGLAGNEQYF
>few|NA|TRBJ1-5|TRBV6-1
TGTGCCAGCAGTGAGATTCTCTGGGCTAGCAATCAGCCCCAGCATTTT
CASSEILWASNQPQHF
>NA|TRBD2|TRBJ2-3|TRBV12-3/TRBV12-4
TGTGCCAGCAGTTTAGTGGGTGGCGGGGGGGCGAAAGATACGCAGTATTTT
CASSLVGGGGAKDTQYF
>NA|NA|TRBJ2-3|TRBV3-2
TGTGCCAGCAGCCAAGATTCACGGGGTGGCACAGATACGCAGTATTTT
CASSQDSRGGTDTQYF
>many|NA|TRBJ1-3|TRBV2
TGTGCCAGCAGCACTACAGCATACTCTGGAAACACCATATATTTT
CASSTTAYSGNTIYF
>few|NA|TRBJ1-2|TRBV12-3/TRBV12-4
TGTGCCAGCAGTTTTGGGGACTATGGCTACACCTTC
CASSFGDYGYTF
>once|TRBD2|TRBJ2-3|TRBV19
TGTGCCAGTAGTCCCATAGCGGGGGGGCCCCCAGATACGCAGTATTTT
CASSPIAGGPPDTQYF
>few|NA|TRBJ2-6|TRBV20-1
TGCAGTGCTAGAGACCTGGGACTCCTGAGCTCTGGGGCCAACGTCCTGACTTTC
CSARDLGLLSSGANVLTF
>many|NA|TRBJ2-7|TRBV30
TGTGCCTGGACATGGGGCCTCGGGTACGAGCAGTACTTC
CAWTWGLGYEQYF
>many|NA|TRBJ2-3|TRBV2
TGTGCCACACTGGGGGCAGATACGCAGTATTTT
CATLGADTQYF
>many|TRBD2|TRBJ2-3|TRBV29-1
TGCAGCGCACTGACTAGCGGGAGAGCAGATACGCAGTATTTT
CSALTSGRADTQYF
>many|NA|TRBJ2-3|TRBV28
TGTGCCAGCAGCCCGAGGAATCGGGCAGATACGCAGTATTTT
CASSPRNRADTQYF
>few|TRBD2|TRBJ2-5|TRBV12-3/TRBV12-4
TGTGCCAGCAGTCGAGGCGGGGGGGCTTACGAGACCCAGTACTTC
CASSRGGGAYETQYF
>NA|TRBD1|TRBJ1-6|TRBV9
TGTGCCAGCAGCGTTAACCCAGGACAGGGGGCTCTTTTTAATTCACCCCTCCACTTT
CASSVNPGQGALFNSPLHF
>NA|TRBD2|TRBJ2-3|TRBV14
TGTGCCAGCAGCCTTCCCTCGGGGGGGCCCCCAGATACGCAGTATTTT
CASSLPSGGPPDTQYF
>few|TRBD1|TRBJ1-1|TRBV30
TGTGCCTGGGTCCTAAGGGGGCAGGTGAACACTGAAGCTTTCTTT
CAWVLRGQVNTEAFF
>NA|NA|TRBJ1-6|TRBV6-1
TGTGCCAGCAGTGAATTTCGAGGGGCCGGTTCACCCCTCCACTTT
CASSEFRGAGSPLHF
>few|TRBD1|TRBJ2-7|TRBV14
TGTGCCAGCAGCCAAGTGAAAGGGACAGGGTTCTACGAGCAGTACTTC
CASSQVKGTGFYEQYF
>NA|TRBD1|TRBJ1-5|TRBV12-3/TRBV12-4
TGTGCCAGCAGTTTAACAGGGGTTCTTGTTCAGCCCCAGCATTTT
CASSLTGVLVQPQHF
>few|NA|TRBJ1-1|TRBV10-2
TGCGCCAGCAGTGAGTCTATAGAGGGCAACACTGAAGCTTTCTTT
CASSESIEGNTEAFF
>many|NA|TRBJ2-3|TRBV7-2
TGTGCCAGCAGCTTGACCACTCACGACCTGGCGCAGTATTTT
CASSLTTHDLAQYF
>NA|NA|TRBJ1-3|TRBV18
TGTGCCAGCTCACCAGGGAATGGAAACACCATATATTTT
CASSPGNGNTIYF
>many|NA|TRBJ1-2|TRBV29-1
TGCAGCGCCATTGTACCCCCCACAGAGCCCCATGGCTACACCTTC
CSAIVPPTEPHGYTF
>NA|NA|TRBJ2-1|TRBV19
TGTGCCAGTAGCGCCCTTCTATCCTACAATGAGCAGTTCTTC
CASSALLSYNEQFF
>NA|NA|TRBJ2-1|TRBV11-2
TGTGCCAGCAGCTCCGGCTCTAGGCAGTTCTTC
CASSSGSRQFF
>many|NA|TRBJ2-7|TRBV30
TGTGCCTGGAGTGTAAATATTCTCTACGAGCAGTACTTC
CAWSVNILYEQYF
>NA|NA|TRBJ2-1|TRBV12-3/TRBV12-4
TGTGCCAGCAGACCCCAAAGAGGTGTCCATAATGAGCAGTTCTTC
CASRPQRGVHNEQFF
>many|TRBD1|TRBJ2-7|TRBV7-2
TGTGCCAGCAGCTTAGGCTTCGGGACAGGGGCCTACGAGCAGTACTTC
CASSLGFGTGAYEQYF
>many|NA|TRBJ1-4|TRBV6-5
TGTGCCAGCAGTTACTCTTACTCATCGGGTGAAAAACTGTTTTTT
CASSYSYSSGEKLFF
>few|NA|TRBJ1-2|TRBV5-4
TGTGCCAGCAGCTTGGCAGGGACCCTTGGCTACACCTTC
CASSLAGTLGYTF
>few|TRBD2|TRBJ2-7|TRBV20-1
TGCAGTGCTAGAGAGCAAGGGACTAGCGGTTACTACGAGCAGTACTTC
CSAREQGTSGYYEQYF
>NA|NA|TRBJ1-1|TRBV27
TGTGCCAGCAGTTTATCGTATGTGGGGGTGGGGGGCACTGAAGCTTTCTTT
CASSLSYVGVGGTEAFF
>many|TRBD1|TRBJ2-3|TRBV20-1
TGCAGTGCTAGAGCCCCGGGACAGGGGTACACAGATACGCAGTATTTT
CSARAPGQGYTDTQYF
>NA|TRBD2|TRBJ2-6|TRBV3-1
TGTGCCAGCAGCCAAGAATATCGGGACTACGTTTCAGTTGGGGCCAACGTCCTGACTTTC
CASSQEYRDYVSVGANVLTF
>NA|TRBD1|TRBJ2-1|TRBV20-1
TGCAGTGCTTGGACAGGAATGTACAATGAGCAGTTCTTC
CSAWTGMYNEQFF
>many|NA|TRBJ1-2|TRBV7-6
TGTGCCAGCAGCTTTGGCAGCAGGGATGGCTACACCTTC
CASSFGSRDGYTF
>NA|TRBD1|TRBJ1-2|TRBV19
TGTGCCAGTAGGTCCCCAGGGGGCTCGATTGGCTACACCTTC
CASRSPGGSIGYTF